The 19 T cell receptor beta chains presented below share a single source sample, sequenced in a study of blood T cell repertoires in COVID-19. Using immunoSEQ multiplex PCR, the repertoire was profiled, and TCRdb retains in-frame clones only, with some absent. This table has fewer than 350,000 clones, almost 85% appearing once. The sequenced sample consisted of peripheral blood. The receptors shown here come from a human donor in a cohort sampled during active COVID-19.

The chain carries TRBV7-2 and TRBJ2-5; 8 bases align to TRBD2. J gave up 3 bases and V 4 bases, and 10 bases lay outside the gene matches. The CDR3 runs 16 residues. Germline V gene sequence: CDR1 SGHTA, CDR2 FQGNSA. As DNA, the CDR3 is TGTGCCAGCAGCTCGGGAGGGGCGGGGGGAAAAGAGACCCAGTACTTC. Residues: CASSSGGAGGKETQYF.

The J gene is TRBJ1-1, the V gene TRBV9, with no clear D. This CDR3 region has 12 residues. From germline, CDR1 is SGDLS and CDR2 YYNGEE. Trimming took 4 bases from V and 0 from J, leaving 4 bases between them. CDR3 DNA sequence: TGTGCCAGCAGCCCTCTGAACACTGAAGCTTTCTTT. This gives the protein CASSPLNTEAFF.

The gene calls are TRBV7-3 and TRBJ2-3; 9 bases align to TRBD1. CDR1 and CDR2 from the germline V gene are SGHTA and FQGTGA. This CDR3 is built from 15 residues. V dropped 4 bases and J dropped 6; count of bases not matched to a gene: 8. The chain's CDR3 is CASSSMGTGWDTQYF. The CDR3, as DNA: TGTGCCAGCAGCTCGATGGGGACAGGGTGGGATACGCAGTATTTT.

For this clone: The sample contains more than one DNA sequence encoding this CDR3. V usage is TRBV20-1 and J usage is TRBJ2-2; a weak D match, TRBD1 (5 bases). With 3 bases removed from V and 7 bases from J, the gap between germline ends came to 6 bases. The CDR3 is made up of 11 amino acids. The germline V gene has CDR1 DFQATT and CDR2 SNEGSKA (reference sequence). CDR3 DNA sequence: TGCAGTGCTAGGGGGCTCGGGGAGCTGTTTTTT. It codes for CSARGLGELFF.

The CDR3 DNA follows: TGTGCCAGCAGCATGGACAGGGGAGATACGCAGTATTTT. Protein sequence: CASSMDRGDTQYF. V and J are TRBV11-3 and TRBJ2-3; TRBD1 agrees at 9 bases. After removal of 5 bases from V and 5 bases from J, the junction contained 2 bases not matched to a gene. The germline V gene has CDR1 SGHNT and CDR2 YENEEA. The CDR3 has 13 residues.

The table lists this clone with a few counts. V gene TRBV4-2 combines with J gene TRBJ1-5; D is uncertain. From germline, CDR1 is LGHNA and CDR2 YNFKEQ. Trimming cost V 0 bases and J 6 bases, with 6 bases left between them. The CDR3 is 13 residues long. The CDR3 is CASSQDRGQPQHF. The CDR3 coding sequence is TGTGCCAGCAGCCAAGATAGAGGTCAGCCCCAGCATTTT.

The V call is TRBV6-1, the J call TRBJ2-1, with TRBD2 matching over 11 bases. V dropped 3 bases and J dropped 8; count of bases not matched to a gene: 6. This CDR3 has 15 residues. Germline lookup yields CDR1 MNHNS and CDR2 SASEGT. The CDR3 region is CASSDRLAGKYEQFF. The CDR3 bases are TGTGCCAGCAGTGACCGACTAGCGGGGAAATATGAGCAGTTCTTC.

The chain carries TRBV11-3 and TRBJ2-1; 8 nucleotides align to TRBD2. Germline CDR1 and CDR2: SGHNT and YENEEA. CDR3 length equals 14 residues. Trimming removed 0 bases from V and 11 bases from J; junction bases left unmatched: 6. In nucleotides, the CDR3 is TGTGCCAGCAGCTTAGAGCGGGGGGTTGCGAAGCAGTTCTTC. Its protein product is CASSLERGVAKQFF.

The rearrangement links TRBV7-9 to TRBJ2-3, with TRBD2 matching 13 bases. This CDR3 is 14 amino acids long. The germline gives CDR1 SEHNR, CDR2 FQNEAQ (reference sequence). J gave up 5 bases and V 6 bases, and 2 bases lay outside the gene matches. CDR3 nucleotide sequence: TGTGCCAGCAGTACTAGCGGGGGGGAAGATACGCAGTATTTT. Translation gives CASSTSGGEDTQYF.

V gene TRBV27 combines with J gene TRBJ1-6; D gene ambiguous. The CDR3 runs 13 residues. Germline-derived CDR1 and CDR2 are MNHEY and SMNVEV (reference sequence). Trimming left V 6 bases short and J 8 bases short, with 11 bases between. Written as DNA, the CDR3 is TGTGCCAGCAGGTCGGGGTGGGATTCACCCCTCCACTTT. The encoded protein is CASRSGWDSPLHF.

V gene TRBV25-1 combines with J gene TRBJ1-1; D not resolved. The germline CDR1 and CDR2 sequences are MGHDK and SYGVNS. Trimming took off 2 bases at V and 1 base at J, with 14 bases between the two ends. The CDR3 extends over 16 amino acids. CDR3 in amino acids: CASSERFGRKNTEAFF. CDR3 bases: TGTGCCAGCAGTGAAAGGTTTGGGAGAAAGAACACTGAAGCTTTCTTT.

The chain carries TRBV20-1 and TRBJ2-3, with D possibly TRBD2 on 5 matching bases. Germline V gives CDR1 DFQATT, CDR2 SNEGSKA (reference sequence). The CDR3 has 11 residues. Trimming shortened V by 6 bases and J by 8 bases, and 12 bases separated the two germline ends. The CDR3 is CSARSAGTQYF. CDR3 DNA: TGCAGTGCAAGGTCGGCGGGTACGCAGTATTTT.

The V and J genes are TRBV24-1 and TRBJ2-2, with a tentative D call TRBD1 (6 bases). The CDR3 length is 14 residues. The V end lost 7 bases, the J end lost 1 base, and 9 bases lay between the germline ends. Germline V gives CDR1 KGHDR, CDR2 SFDVKD. CDR3 loop: CATRRDMNTGELFF. CDR3 bases: TGTGCCACCAGAAGGGACATGAACACCGGGGAGCTGTTTTTT.

V is TRBV30 and J is TRBJ1-2, with 10 bases identical to TRBD1. J was trimmed by 1 base and V by 7 bases; bases with no gene match: 9. Germline loops: CDR1 GTSNPN, CDR2 SVGIG (reference sequence). The CDR3 runs 15 residues. The CDR3 loop is CAFRDRGDINYGYTF. CDR3 DNA: TGTGCCTTCCGGGACAGGGGCGATATTAACTATGGCTACACCTTC.

The chain combines TRBV9 with TRBJ2-1; TRBD2 aligns across 12 bases. Losses at the gene ends were 4 bases for V and 7 bases for J; bases not matched to a gene: 6. This CDR3 is built from 15 residues. In germline, CDR1 is SGDLS, CDR2 YYNGEE. The CDR3: CASSRLGLAGNEQFF. The CDR3 region has the DNA TGTGCCAGCAGCCGCCTCGGACTAGCGGGGAATGAGCAGTTCTTC.

This clone was recorded once. The chain carries TRBV6-5 and TRBJ1-5; perhaps TRBD1 as D (6 bases). Germline V gene lookup returns CDR1 MNHEY and CDR2 SVGAGI. Trimming cost V 5 bases and J 6 bases, with 14 bases left between them. The length of the CDR3 is 14 residues. For the CDR3, the DNA is TGTGCCAGCAGTCTCTCAGGGGTTGGTCAGCCCCAGCATTTT. It translates to CASSLSGVGQPQHF.

V and J are TRBV2 and TRBJ1-1, with D perhaps matching TRBD1 (5 bases). V lost 1 base to trimming and J lost 11 bases, with 11 bases between them. Germline V lookup: CDR1 SNHLY, CDR2 FYNNEI. The CDR3 spans 12 residues. DNA for the CDR3: TGTGCCAGCAGTGAAGGGACAATAGGGGCTTTCTTT. The encoded protein is CASSEGTIGAFF.

The chain links TRBV5-1 to TRBJ1-5; no reliable D call. The CDR3 sequence is 14 residues long. Germline V gene data show CDR1 as SGHRS and CDR2 as YFSETQ. V lost 4 bases and J 3 bases, leaving 11 bases between the germline ends. The CDR3 is CASSPGFDNQPQHF. The CDR3 DNA follows: TGCGCCAGCAGCCCCGGGTTCGACAATCAGCCCCAGCATTTT.

This chain joins TRBV2 and TRBJ2-2, with TRBD2 matching 8 bases. There are 14 residues in the CDR3. V was clipped by 6 bases and J by 0 bases; unmatched bases: 0. The germline V gene encodes CDR1 SNHLY and CDR2 FYNNEI. Here the CDR3 reads CASRLAANTGELFF. For the CDR3, the DNA is TGTGCCAGCAGACTAGCGGCGAACACCGGGGAGCTGTTTTTT.